This T cell receptor beta chain is drawn from a study of T cell repertoires in ileal Crohn's disease (dated by TCRdb to about 2019). For context, the study as a whole: The median duration of disease was approximately 8.5 years, and at the time of surgery roughly a third of patients were active smokers. Every patient underwent surgery because of a complication, which was stricturing disease in roughly 60% of cases and penetrating disease in 39%. About half of the patients received postoperative therapy: about a dozen received thiopurines and 15 to 20 received anti-TNF agents. TCR repertoire analysis was done in some 60 Crohn's disease patients from a prospective multicentre cohort. The study was conducted in parallel with a multicentre cohort built to find predictors of early endoscopic recurrence after ileocolonic resection. A Rutgeerts score above i0 was used to define endoscopic postoperative recurrence. A total of around 150 mucosal samples from around 60 patients were sequenced, with samples obtained at several locations on the surgical specimen and at postoperative endoscopy. General conclusions and limits of the study: Patients who were active smokers at surgery had a significantly higher proportion of clonal expansions than non-smokers (25.9% vs 17.9%, p=0.02). Higher high-frequency clone percentages at surgery were associated with endoscopic recurrence; all patients with clonality above 26.8% (18/57) had recurrence. Sorted CD8 T cells carried more high-frequency clones than CD4 T cells, suggesting mucosal expansions were mainly CD8. Only a subgroup of patients, of unstated size, had their mucosal CD4 and CD8 T cells sorted and sequenced.

Adults with ileal or ileocolonic Crohn's disease for whom ileocolonic resection was indicated were considered eligible. Whole ileal mucosal biopsies were kept frozen at -80 degrees C prior to DNA extraction. Genomic DNA was isolated from frozen whole biopsies using a TRizol-based method, and the DNA was quantified with a NanoDrop 2000 spectrophotometer. For commercial TCRB immunosequencing, around 500 nanograms of biopsy DNA were submitted for each sample. Adaptive Biotechnology amplified CDR3 regions from genomic DNA with a two-step multiplex PCR that controlled for amplification bias. The first PCR used primers for every V and J gene segment; the second PCR added barcodes and Illumina adapters. CDR3 libraries were sequenced on an Illumina instrument. The paper's data handling went like this. Analysis combined the vendor-provided pipelines with custom analysis of raw data in R/Bioconductor under R version 3.3.0. Clonality, ranging from 0 to 1, was calculated as the inverse of the normalised Shannon entropy of all productive clones. High-frequency clones were defined as the repertoire share of the top 100 clones, retaining only clones passing a 95% confidence test. The Simpson index measured repertoire diversity, and the Morisita-Horn index measured overlap between samples. This immuneACCESS table, as held by TCRdb, lists in-frame sequences with V and J called but not all clones. Of the missing ones, under half trace to an unresolved V gene in checked studies; the others have no known cause. V, J and clone size are those of that table, while D and trimming were read from the DNA. A total of around 8,800 clones appear in this sample, around 76% of them only once. The ten most abundant clones make up around 5% of the sample.

This clone was recorded only once. What antigen it recognizes has not been identified. Base qualities were left out, and no much larger clone turns up one base away. Unmatched junction bases come to 8, with V trimmed by 6 bases and J by 1 base. Measured from the cysteine to the phenylalanine, the CDR3 is 16 residues long. Only the CDR3 DNA stays, 48 bases, in frame from base 1. Sequences WSHSY (CDR1) and SAAADI (CDR2) are obtained from the germline V gene. This chain joins TRBV10-2 to TRBJ2-3, with TRBD2 identical over 9 junction bases. The sequenced material came from ileal tissue. The source of this sequence is an adult with Crohn's disease. The CDR3 region: CASSWSGGTGTDTQYF. Here is the DNA: TGCGCCAGCAGCTGGAGCGGGGGGACTGGCACAGATACGCAGTATTTT.